A selection of T cell receptor beta chains follows, all from one sample in a study of T cells in Graves' hyperthyroidism and ophthalmopathy. One entry per CDR3 protein results from TCRdb running MiXCR on the multiplex PCR reads. The repertoire consists of a few hundred thousand distinct CDR3 sequences, with 21% occurring once and the leading ten covering over 45%. Sample: blood. Source of these receptors: a woman in her 50s with Graves' hyperthyroidism. Each CDR3 is given with its conserved first and last residue. D genes are given only for firm matches. Where a row states a size, it is once, few, many or the class of an expanded clone; other rows omit it.

d_gene: .; abundance: few; v_gene: TRBV6-1; j_gene: TRBJ2-7; CDR3aa: CASSETTAKNFYEQYF; CDR3nt: TGTGCCAGCAGTGAAACGACGGCAAAAAATTTTTACGAGCAGTACTTC
d_gene: .; abundance: few; v_gene: TRBV20-1; j_gene: TRBJ2-4; CDR3aa: CSARAAGWGENIQYF; CDR3nt: TGCAGTGCTAGAGCGGCAGGGTGGGGGGAAAACATTCAGTACTTC
d_gene: TRBD2; abundance: many; v_gene: TRBV27; j_gene: TRBJ2-7; CDR3aa: CASRRAGEGSYEQYF; CDR3nt: TGTGCCAGCAGACGAGCGGGAGAAGGCTCCTACGAGCAGTACTTC
d_gene: .; abundance: many; v_gene: TRBV5-5; j_gene: TRBJ2-5; CDR3aa: CASRVGLETQYF; CDR3nt: TGTGCCAGCAGGGTAGGGTTGGAGACCCAGTACTTC
d_gene: .; abundance: many; v_gene: TRBV28; j_gene: TRBJ1-1; CDR3aa: CASREPGNTEAFF; CDR3nt: TGTGCCAGCAGAGAGCCTGGGAACACTGAAGCTTTCTTT
d_gene: TRBD1; abundance: many; v_gene: TRBV20-1; j_gene: TRBJ1-1; CDR3aa: CSALNRGLNTEAFF; CDR3nt: TGCAGTGCTCTCAACAGGGGCTTGAACACTGAAGCTTTCTTT
d_gene: .; abundance: few; v_gene: TRBV29-1; j_gene: TRBJ1-1; CDR3aa: CSVAIPGTEAFF; CDR3nt: TGCAGCGTTGCCATACCCGGGACAGAAGCTTTCTTT
d_gene: TRBD2; abundance: many; v_gene: TRBV14; j_gene: TRBJ2-5; CDR3aa: CASSAVLGLAGRETQYF; CDR3nt: TGTGCCAGCAGCGCGGTGCTGGGACTAGCGGGGAGGGAGACCCAGTACTTC
d_gene: .; abundance: .; v_gene: TRBV9; j_gene: TRBJ2-7; CDR3aa: CASSPVWGAYEQYF; CDR3nt: TGTGCCAGCAGCCCGGTCTGGGGAGCCTACGAGCAGTACTTC
d_gene: TRBD1; abundance: many; v_gene: TRBV5-1; j_gene: TRBJ1-1; CDR3aa: CASSLSGGNTEAFF; CDR3nt: TGCGCCAGCAGCTTGTCAGGGGGGAACACTGAAGCTTTCTTT
d_gene: TRBD1; abundance: once; v_gene: TRBV3-1; j_gene: TRBJ1-1; CDR3aa: CASSQPGQGARTEAFF; CDR3nt: TGTGCCAGCAGCCAACCCGGACAGGGGGCTCGGACTGAAGCTTTCTTT